The T cell receptor (beta chain) described here comes from a study of blood T cell repertoires in COVID-19. Overall study: From the United States, Italy and Spain came samples of acute and convalescent COVID-19. From T cells, B-cell-depleted T cells, or PBMCs came the material, which was cDNA or gDNA.

Under the authors' procedure: Quantification of nucleated cells was approximated via reference gene primer amplification. Only in-frame clones appear in the TCRdb table, and some are missing; sequencing was by immunoSEQ multiplex PCR. The V and J calls and clone size were taken over from that table, and D and trimming were inferred from the DNA. The sample includes roughly 260,000 clones, more than 90% of them seen just once. The CDR3 extends over 15 amino acids. Germline V gene data show CDR1 as MNHEY and CDR2 as SVGAGI. The V and J ends lost 7 bases and 3 bases, in that order; junction bases with no gene match: 10. The Seattle patients joined while their infection was active and were tracked longitudinally afterward.

The TCR originated in a person aged 18-35 years with COVID-19, enrolled during active disease. The genes are TRBV6-5 and TRBJ1-1; 8 nucleotides align to TRBD1. The sample consisted of peripheral blood. CDR3 in DNA: TGTGCCAGCACGTTAGACCAGGGGGCTGACACTGAAGCTTTCTTT. It is translated as CASTLDQGADTEAFF.